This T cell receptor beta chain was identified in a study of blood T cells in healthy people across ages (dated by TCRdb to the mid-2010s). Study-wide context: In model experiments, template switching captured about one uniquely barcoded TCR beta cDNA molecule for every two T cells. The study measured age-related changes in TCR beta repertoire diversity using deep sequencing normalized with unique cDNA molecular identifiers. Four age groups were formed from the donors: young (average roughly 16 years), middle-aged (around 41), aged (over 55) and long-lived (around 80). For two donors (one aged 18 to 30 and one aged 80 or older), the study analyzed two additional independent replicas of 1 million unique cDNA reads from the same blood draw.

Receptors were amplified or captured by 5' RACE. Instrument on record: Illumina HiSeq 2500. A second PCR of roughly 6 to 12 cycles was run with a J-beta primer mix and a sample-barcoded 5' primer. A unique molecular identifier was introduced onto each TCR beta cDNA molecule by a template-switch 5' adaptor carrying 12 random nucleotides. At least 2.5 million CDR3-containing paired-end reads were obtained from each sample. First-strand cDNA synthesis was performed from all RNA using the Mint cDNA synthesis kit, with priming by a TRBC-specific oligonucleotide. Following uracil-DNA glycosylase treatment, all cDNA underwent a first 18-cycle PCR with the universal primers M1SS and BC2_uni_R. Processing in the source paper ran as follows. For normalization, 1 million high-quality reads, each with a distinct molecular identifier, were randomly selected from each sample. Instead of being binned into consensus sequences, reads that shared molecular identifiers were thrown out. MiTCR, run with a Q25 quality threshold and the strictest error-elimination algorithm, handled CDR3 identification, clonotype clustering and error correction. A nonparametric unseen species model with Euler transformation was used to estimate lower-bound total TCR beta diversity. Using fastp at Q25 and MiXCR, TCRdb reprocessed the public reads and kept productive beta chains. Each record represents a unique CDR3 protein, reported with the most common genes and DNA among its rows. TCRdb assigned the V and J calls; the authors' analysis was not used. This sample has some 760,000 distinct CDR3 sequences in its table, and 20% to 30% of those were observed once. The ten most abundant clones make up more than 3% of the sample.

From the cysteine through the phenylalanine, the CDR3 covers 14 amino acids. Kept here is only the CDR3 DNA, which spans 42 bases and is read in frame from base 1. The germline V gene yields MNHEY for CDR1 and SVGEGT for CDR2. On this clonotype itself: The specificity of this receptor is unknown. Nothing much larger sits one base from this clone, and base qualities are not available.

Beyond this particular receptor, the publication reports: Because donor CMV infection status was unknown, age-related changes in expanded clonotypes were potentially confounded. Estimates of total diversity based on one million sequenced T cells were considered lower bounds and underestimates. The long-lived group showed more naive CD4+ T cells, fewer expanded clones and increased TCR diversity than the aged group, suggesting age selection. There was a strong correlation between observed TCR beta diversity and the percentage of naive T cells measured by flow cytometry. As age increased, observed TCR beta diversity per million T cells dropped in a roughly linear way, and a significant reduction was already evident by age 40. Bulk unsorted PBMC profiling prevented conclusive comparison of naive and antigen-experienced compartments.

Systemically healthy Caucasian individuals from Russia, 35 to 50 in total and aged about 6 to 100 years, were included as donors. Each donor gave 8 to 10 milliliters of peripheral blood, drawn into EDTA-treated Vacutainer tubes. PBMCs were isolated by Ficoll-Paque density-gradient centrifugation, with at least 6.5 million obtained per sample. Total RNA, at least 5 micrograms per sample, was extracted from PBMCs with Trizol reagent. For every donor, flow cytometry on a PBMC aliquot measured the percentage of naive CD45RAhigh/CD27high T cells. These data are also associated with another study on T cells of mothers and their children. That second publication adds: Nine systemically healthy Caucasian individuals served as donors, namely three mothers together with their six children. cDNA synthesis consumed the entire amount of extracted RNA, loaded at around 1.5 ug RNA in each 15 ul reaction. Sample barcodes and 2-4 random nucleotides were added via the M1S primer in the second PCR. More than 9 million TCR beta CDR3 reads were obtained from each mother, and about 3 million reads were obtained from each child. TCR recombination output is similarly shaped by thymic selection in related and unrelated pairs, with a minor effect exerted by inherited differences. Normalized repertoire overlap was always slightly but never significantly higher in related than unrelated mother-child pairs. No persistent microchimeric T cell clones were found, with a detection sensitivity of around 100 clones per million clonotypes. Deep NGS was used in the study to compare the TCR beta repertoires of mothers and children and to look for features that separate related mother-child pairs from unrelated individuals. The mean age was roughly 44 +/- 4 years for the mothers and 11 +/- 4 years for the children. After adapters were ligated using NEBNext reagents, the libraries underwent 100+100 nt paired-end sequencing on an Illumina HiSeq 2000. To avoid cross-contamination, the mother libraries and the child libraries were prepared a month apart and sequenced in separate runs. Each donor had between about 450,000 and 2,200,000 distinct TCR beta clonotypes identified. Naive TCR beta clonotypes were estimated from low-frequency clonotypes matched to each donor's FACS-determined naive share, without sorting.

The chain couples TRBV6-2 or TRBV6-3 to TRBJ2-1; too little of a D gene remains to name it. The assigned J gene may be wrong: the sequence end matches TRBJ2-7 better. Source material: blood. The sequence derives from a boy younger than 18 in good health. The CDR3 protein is CASSTTVFTYEQYF. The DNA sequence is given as TGTGCCAGCAGTACTACAGTATTCACCTACGAGCAGTACTTC.